The sequence of this TCR beta chain was determined in a study of T cell repertoires in cytomegalovirus infection. The wider study: Carrying CMV and the relevant HLA type showed in public TCR beta signatures. The study, taken as a whole, reports: Adding up the frequency of public TCR beta families identified people who carried CMV plus the relevant HLA. Predominance within the ex vivo response was attributable to HLA-C-restricted CMV-specific TCR beta clonotypes.

CDR1 and CDR2 (germline): SGHAT, FQNNGV. The CDR3 spans 13 residues. The V gene lost 8 bases and the J gene lost 4 bases, with 12 bases spanning the gap. Only a few counts were recorded for this clonotype. Its antigen remains unidentified. TCRdb re-called the reads through MiXCR, storing one row per CDR3 protein. The sample gives 340,000 or so distinct CDR3 sequences, approximately 25% of which show up once; approximately 12% is in the top ten. Sequenced material: cultured PBMCs, taken from culture after CMV antigen stimulation. V gene TRBV11-2 combines with J gene TRBJ2-1; D may be TRBD2 (5 bases). The clonotype was recovered from a human donor in good health (CMV status not recorded). Some clones in this sample may be carry-over from other donors' samples. CDR3 DNA sequence: TGTGCCAGCTCGGGGTCCGAGTACAATGAGCAGTTCTTC. It is translated as CASSGSEYNEQFF.